This T cell receptor beta chain came from a study of T cells in localized non-small cell lung cancer. Turning to this clone: The antigen is undetermined.

Regarding the study as a whole: Adjacent lung was found to contain a median around 56 of the top 100 tumor clones.

Measured with immunoSEQ multiplex PCR; TCRdb has only the in-frame clones, and not every one. This sample has 50,000 to 60,000 clones, with around nine tenths found just once. The CDR3 runs 14 residues. CDR1 SGHVS and CDR2 FQNEAQ come from the germline V gene. Trimming took 2 bases from V and 2 from J, leaving 9 bases between them. The starting material was PBMCs, obtained before any cancer treatment. V gene TRBV7-8 combines with J gene TRBJ1-1; D is uncertain. The origin of this receptor is a female donor with stage II lung adenocarcinoma. CDR3 DNA: TGTGCCAGCAGCTTATCTTGTTGCAACACTGAAGCTTTCTTT. Its translation is CASSLSCCNTEAFF.